These T cell receptor beta chains were read from a single sample in a study of cytomegalovirus exposure and HLA in healthy donors. Profiled with immunoSEQ multiplex PCR; TCRdb holds only in-frame clones, not every one. The sample has about 98,000 clones, roughly 87% seen once. Input material: PBMCs. The receptors stem from a man aged 18 to 29 in good health and CMV-seropositive. The CDR3 runs from the conserved cysteine through the conserved F or W. D genes are given only for firm matches. The size entry is marked missing in some rows and otherwise reads once, few, many or a size class.

CDR3 length: 15
D gene: TRBD1
clone size: once
V gene: TRBV19
J gene: TRBJ2-7
CDR3 DNA: TGTGCCACCGCCGATATTTGGACAGGACAGTACGAGCAGTACTTC
CDR3 protein: CATADIWTGQYEQYF

CDR3 length: 14
D gene: TRBD2
clone size: .
V gene: TRBV5-1
J gene: TRBJ2-7
CDR3 DNA: TGCGCCAGCAGGTCCGGGACTAGCAACTACGAGCAGTACTTC
CDR3 protein: CASRSGTSNYEQYF

CDR3 length: 13
D gene: .
clone size: .
V gene: TRBV9
J gene: TRBJ2-1
CDR3 DNA: TGTGCCAGCAGCCCCCCGTTGTACAATGAGCAGTTCTTC
CDR3 protein: CASSPPLYNEQFF

CDR3 length: 14
D gene: .
clone size: few
V gene: TRBV11-3
J gene: TRBJ2-2
CDR3 DNA: TGTGCCAGCAGCGACAGGTCTGTCACCGGGGAGCTGTTTTTT
CDR3 protein: CASSDRSVTGELFF

CDR3 length: 14
D gene: .
clone size: .
V gene: TRBV7-6
J gene: TRBJ2-7
CDR3 DNA: TGTGCCAGCAGCTTAGCGATGGGGGCTAGCGAGCAGTACTTC
CDR3 protein: CASSLAMGASEQYF

CDR3 length: 13
D gene: .
clone size: once
V gene: TRBV7-3
J gene: TRBJ1-5
CDR3 DNA: TGTGCCAGCAGCCCCCAGGAGGATCAGCCCCAGCATTTT
CDR3 protein: CASSPQEDQPQHF

CDR3 length: 15
D gene: .
clone size: .
V gene: TRBV4-2
J gene: TRBJ2-1
CDR3 DNA: TGTGCCAGCAGCCAAGATCCACGACTAGACAATGAGCAGTTCTTC
CDR3 protein: CASSQDPRLDNEQFF

CDR3 length: 15
D gene: TRBD2
clone size: .
V gene: TRBV7-3
J gene: TRBJ2-1
CDR3 DNA: TGTGCCAGCAGCCTGGGTAGCGGGGGCTACAATGAGCAGTTCTTC
CDR3 protein: CASSLGSGGYNEQFF

CDR3 length: 15
D gene: .
clone size: .
V gene: TRBV5-1
J gene: TRBJ1-2
CDR3 DNA: TGCGCCAGCAGCTTGGGGGGCTCGCGTAACTATGGCTACACCTTC
CDR3 protein: CASSLGGSRNYGYTF

CDR3 length: 14
D gene: .
clone size: .
V gene: TRBV7-9
J gene: TRBJ2-7
CDR3 DNA: TGTGCCAGCAGTCCCGTGGTGGTGCGCGACGAGCAGTACTTC
CDR3 protein: CASSPVVVRDEQYF

CDR3 length: 14
D gene: .
clone size: .
V gene: TRBV6-5
J gene: TRBJ2-5
CDR3 DNA: TGTGCCAGCAGTTACTTTGAGGGCTGGGAGACCCAGTACTTC
CDR3 protein: CASSYFEGWETQYF

CDR3 length: 16
D gene: .
clone size: .
V gene: TRBV13
J gene: TRBJ2-3
CDR3 DNA: TGTGCCAGCAGCCTACAAACAGGGATCGGCACAGATACGCAGTATTTT
CDR3 protein: CASSLQTGIGTDTQYF

CDR3 length: 14
D gene: .
clone size: few
V gene: TRBV7-9
J gene: TRBJ2-2
CDR3 DNA: TGTGCCAGCAGCCCGGACATCTCCACCGGGGAGCTGTTTTTT
CDR3 protein: CASSPDISTGELFF

CDR3 length: 14
D gene: TRBD1
clone size: .
V gene: TRBV9
J gene: TRBJ1-5
CDR3 DNA: TGTGCCAGCAGCCCCGGTACAGGGGTCATGCCCCAGCATTTT
CDR3 protein: CASSPGTGVMPQHF

CDR3 length: 14
D gene: .
clone size: .
V gene: TRBV18
J gene: TRBJ1-5
CDR3 DNA: TGTGCCAGCTCACCAAATCTTTCGGGGCAGCCCCAGCATTTT
CDR3 protein: CASSPNLSGQPQHF

CDR3 length: 16
D gene: .
clone size: .
V gene: TRBV7-2
J gene: TRBJ2-7
CDR3 DNA: TGTGCCAGCAGCTTAGTGTACAGCCCAGCATCCTACGAGCAGTACTTC
CDR3 protein: CASSLVYSPASYEQYF

CDR3 length: 13
D gene: .
clone size: .
V gene: TRBV9
J gene: TRBJ1-1
CDR3 DNA: TGTGCCAGCAGCGTGAGTTGGTCGACTGAAGCTTTCTTT
CDR3 protein: CASSVSWSTEAFF

CDR3 length: 16
D gene: TRBD1
clone size: .
V gene: TRBV6-5
J gene: TRBJ1-1
CDR3 DNA: TGTGCCAGCAGTTACTTGGGACAGGGGGGGAACACTGAAGCTTTCTTT
CDR3 protein: CASSYLGQGGNTEAFF

CDR3 length: 16
D gene: .
clone size: .
V gene: TRBV10-1
J gene: TRBJ2-3
CDR3 DNA: TGCGCCAGCAGTGAGGGTCTAGCCCGTACCACAGATACGCAGTATTTT
CDR3 protein: CASSEGLARTTDTQYF

CDR3 length: 15
D gene: .
clone size: .
V gene: TRBV4-1
J gene: TRBJ1-6
CDR3 DNA: TGCGCCAGCAGCCCATGGACAGAGGTAAATTCACCCCTCCACTTT
CDR3 protein: CASSPWTEVNSPLHF

CDR3 length: 15
D gene: TRBD2
clone size: few
V gene: TRBV5-4
J gene: TRBJ2-7
CDR3 DNA: TGTGCCAGCAGCACCGGACTAGCGGGGACCATCGAGCAGTACTTC
CDR3 protein: CASSTGLAGTIEQYF

CDR3 length: 15
D gene: .
clone size: .
V gene: TRBV15
J gene: TRBJ1-1
CDR3 DNA: TGTGCCACCAGCAGAGATTCGGGGGGGTGGACTGAAGCTTTCTTT
CDR3 protein: CATSRDSGGWTEAFF

CDR3 length: 16
D gene: .
clone size: .
V gene: TRBV5-4
J gene: TRBJ2-1
CDR3 DNA: TGTGCCAGCAGCTTGGCAGTGGCAACCTCCTACAATGAGCAGTTCTTC
CDR3 protein: CASSLAVATSYNEQFF

CDR3 length: 11
D gene: TRBD1
clone size: few
V gene: TRBV7-9
J gene: TRBJ2-5
CDR3 DNA: TGTGCCAGCAGCTTAGGGGACAGGCGATACTTC
CDR3 protein: CASSLGDRRYF

CDR3 length: 16
D gene: TRBD2
clone size: once
V gene: TRBV19
J gene: TRBJ2-1
CDR3 DNA: TGTGCCAGTAGTATGAGTAGCGGGGGCTCCTACAATGAGCAGTTCTTC
CDR3 protein: CASSMSSGGSYNEQFF

CDR3 length: 16
D gene: .
clone size: .
V gene: TRBV18
J gene: TRBJ1-6
CDR3 DNA: TGTGCCAGCTCACCTCAGGGGAGCTCCTATAATTCACCCCTCCACTTT
CDR3 protein: CASSPQGSSYNSPLHF

CDR3 length: 14
D gene: .
clone size: .
V gene: TRBV12-5
J gene: TRBJ2-3
CDR3 DNA: TGTGCTAGTGGTTTGGTTGGGAGCTATGATACGCAGTATTTT
CDR3 protein: CASGLVGSYDTQYF

CDR3 length: 14
D gene: .
clone size: .
V gene: TRBV18
J gene: TRBJ2-7
CDR3 DNA: TGTGCCAGCTCACAGGGAGGGGGAACCTACGAGCAGTACTTC
CDR3 protein: CASSQGGGTYEQYF

CDR3 length: 13
D gene: .
clone size: .
V gene: TRBV7-9
J gene: TRBJ1-4
CDR3 DNA: TGTGCCAGCAGCCCCTTCAGGGTTGAAAAACTGTTTTTT
CDR3 protein: CASSPFRVEKLFF

CDR3 length: 15
D gene: .
clone size: .
V gene: TRBV2
J gene: TRBJ2-7
CDR3 DNA: TGTGCCAGCAGTGAAGCCAGGGGATTAAGCTACGAGCAGTACTTC
CDR3 protein: CASSEARGLSYEQYF

CDR3 length: 14
D gene: .
clone size: .
V gene: TRBV28
J gene: TRBJ2-5
CDR3 DNA: TGTGCCAGCAGTCTTCAGGTTTCGAGCCAGACCCAGTACTTC
CDR3 protein: CASSLQVSSQTQYF

CDR3 length: 13
D gene: .
clone size: few
V gene: TRBV18
J gene: TRBJ2-7
CDR3 DNA: TGTGCCAGCTCACGCGAATATGCCTACGAGCAGTACTTC
CDR3 protein: CASSREYAYEQYF

CDR3 length: 18
D gene: TRBD1
clone size: once
V gene: TRBV27
J gene: TRBJ2-7
CDR3 DNA: TGTGCCAGCAGTTCCTCCAGGTGGGGGACAGGATTCTCCTACGAGCAGTACTTC
CDR3 protein: CASSSSRWGTGFSYEQYF

CDR3 length: 15
D gene: TRBD2
clone size: .
V gene: TRBV7-2
J gene: TRBJ2-5
CDR3 DNA: TGTGCCAGCAGCTTACTAGCGGGAGGTAGTGAGACCCAGTACTTC
CDR3 protein: CASSLLAGGSETQYF

CDR3 length: 15
D gene: .
clone size: .
V gene: TRBV5-1
J gene: TRBJ1-1
CDR3 DNA: TGCGCCAGCAAAAGAACTCCGGAAACGGGCACTGAAGCTTTCTTT
CDR3 protein: CASKRTPETGTEAFF

CDR3 length: 14
D gene: .
clone size: .
V gene: TRBV28
J gene: TRBJ1-1
CDR3 DNA: TGTGCCAGCAGCCCCTCGGGGGTTCACACTGAAGCTTTCTTT
CDR3 protein: CASSPSGVHTEAFF

CDR3 length: 17
D gene: .
clone size: .
V gene: TRBV4-1
J gene: TRBJ2-5
CDR3 DNA: TGCGCCAGCAGCCCCAGAACCCTACAGGGCGCCCAAGAGACCCAGTACTTC
CDR3 protein: CASSPRTLQGAQETQYF

CDR3 length: 12
D gene: .
clone size: .
V gene: TRBV10-1
J gene: TRBJ2-1
CDR3 DNA: TGCGCCAGCAGCACCATACGGGATGAGCAGTTCTTC
CDR3 protein: CASSTIRDEQFF

CDR3 length: 14
D gene: TRBD2
clone size: .
V gene: TRBV5-1
J gene: TRBJ2-1
CDR3 DNA: TGCGCCAGCAGCTTGGGGGGACTAGATAATGAGCAGTTCTTC
CDR3 protein: CASSLGGLDNEQFF

CDR3 length: 16
D gene: .
clone size: .
V gene: TRBV19
J gene: TRBJ1-4
CDR3 DNA: TGTGCCAGTACCATGGGGCTGGGGAGGCCGAGTGAAAAACTGTTTTTT
CDR3 protein: CASTMGLGRPSEKLFF

CDR3 length: 16
D gene: .
clone size: few
V gene: TRBV4-3
J gene: TRBJ2-1
CDR3 DNA: TGCGCCAGCAGCCAAGGATCAGGGGTGGGTGACAATGAGCAGTTCTTC
CDR3 protein: CASSQGSGVGDNEQFF

CDR3 length: 13
D gene: .
clone size: .
V gene: TRBV6-1
J gene: TRBJ1-1
CDR3 DNA: TGTGCCAGCAGTGAAGGACGGAGCACTGAAGCTTTCTTT
CDR3 protein: CASSEGRSTEAFF

CDR3 length: 15
D gene: .
clone size: .
V gene: TRBV6-5
J gene: TRBJ2-7
CDR3 DNA: TGTGCCAGCAGACCTATACAGGTCGTTACCTACGAGCAGTACTTC
CDR3 protein: CASRPIQVVTYEQYF

CDR3 length: 17
D gene: TRBD1
clone size: .
V gene: TRBV13
J gene: TRBJ2-5
CDR3 DNA: TGTGCCAGCAGCTTCACAAACCAGGGGGCACAACAAGAGACCCAGTACTTC
CDR3 protein: CASSFTNQGAQQETQYF

CDR3 length: 14
D gene: TRBD1
clone size: .
V gene: TRBV7-2
J gene: TRBJ1-1
CDR3 DNA: TGTGCCAGCAGCTTTGGACAGGGAAGGACTGAAGCTTTCTTT
CDR3 protein: CASSFGQGRTEAFF

CDR3 length: 15
D gene: .
clone size: few
V gene: TRBV6-4
J gene: TRBJ2-3
CDR3 DNA: TGTGCCAGCAGTGACGTTTCAGGTAGCACAGATACGCAGTATTTT
CDR3 protein: CASSDVSGSTDTQYF

CDR3 length: 15
D gene: .
clone size: .
V gene: TRBV15
J gene: TRBJ2-1
CDR3 DNA: TGTGCCACCAGCATGGAGACTACGACCTACAATGAGCAGTTCTTC
CDR3 protein: CATSMETTTYNEQFF

CDR3 length: 14
D gene: .
clone size: .
V gene: TRBV2
J gene: TRBJ2-1
CDR3 DNA: TGTGCCAGCAGGGCAGGGGCGGACTACAATGAGCAGTTCTTC
CDR3 protein: CASRAGADYNEQFF

CDR3 length: 15
D gene: TRBD1
clone size: .
V gene: TRBV5-4
J gene: TRBJ1-2
CDR3 DNA: TGTGCCAGCAGCCCTACAGGGGGCGCCAACTATGGCTACACCTTC
CDR3 protein: CASSPTGGANYGYTF

CDR3 length: 15
D gene: TRBD1
clone size: once
V gene: TRBV5-6
J gene: TRBJ1-1
CDR3 DNA: TGTGCCAGCAGCTTGAGGCAGGGGGCGGCCACTGAAGCTTTCTTT
CDR3 protein: CASSLRQGAATEAFF

CDR3 length: 13
D gene: .
clone size: .
V gene: TRBV4-3
J gene: TRBJ1-1
CDR3 DNA: TGCGCCAGCAGCCAAGGTGGCGGTGATGAAGCTTTCTTT
CDR3 protein: CASSQGGGDEAFF

CDR3 length: 14
D gene: .
clone size: .
V gene: TRBV6-1
J gene: TRBJ1-1
CDR3 DNA: TGTGCCAGCAGTGTCATACAGGGGAACACTGAAGCTTTCTTT
CDR3 protein: CASSVIQGNTEAFF

CDR3 length: 14
D gene: .
clone size: .
V gene: TRBV4-2
J gene: TRBJ2-5
CDR3 DNA: TGTGCCAGCAGCCAAGTCGCACTCCAAGAGACCCAGTACTTC
CDR3 protein: CASSQVALQETQYF

CDR3 length: 16
D gene: .
clone size: .
V gene: TRBV11-2
J gene: TRBJ2-2
CDR3 DNA: TGTGCCAGCAGCTTAAACACTAGCCCGAACACCGGGGAGCTGTTTTTT
CDR3 protein: CASSLNTSPNTGELFF

CDR3 length: 12
D gene: .
clone size: .
V gene: TRBV11-3
J gene: TRBJ2-1
CDR3 DNA: TGTGCCAGCAATTCAGAATACAATGAGCAGTTCTTC
CDR3 protein: CASNSEYNEQFF

CDR3 length: 16
D gene: TRBD1
clone size: .
V gene: TRBV27
J gene: TRBJ2-4
CDR3 DNA: TGTGCCAGCAGTCCACGGGACAGGGGAGCCAAAAACATTCAGTACTTC
CDR3 protein: CASSPRDRGAKNIQYF

CDR3 length: 12
D gene: .
clone size: .
V gene: TRBV2
J gene: TRBJ1-1
CDR3 DNA: TGTGCCAGCAGAAACAGTAACACTGAAGCTTTCTTT
CDR3 protein: CASRNSNTEAFF